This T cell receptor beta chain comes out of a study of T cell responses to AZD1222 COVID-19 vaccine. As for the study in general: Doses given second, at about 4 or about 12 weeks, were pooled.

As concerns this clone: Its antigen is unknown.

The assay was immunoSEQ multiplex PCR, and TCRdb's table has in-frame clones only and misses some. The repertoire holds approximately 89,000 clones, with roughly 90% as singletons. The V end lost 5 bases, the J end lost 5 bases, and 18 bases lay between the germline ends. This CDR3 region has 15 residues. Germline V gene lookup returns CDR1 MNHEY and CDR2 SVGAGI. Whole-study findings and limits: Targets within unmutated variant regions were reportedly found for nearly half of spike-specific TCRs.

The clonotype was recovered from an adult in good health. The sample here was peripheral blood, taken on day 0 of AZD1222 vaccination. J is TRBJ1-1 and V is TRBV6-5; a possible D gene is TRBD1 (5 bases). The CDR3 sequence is CASSTFHLGGTEAFF. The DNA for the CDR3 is TGTGCCAGCAGTACGTTCCACCTCGGGGGAACTGAAGCTTTCTTT.